These 31 T cell receptor beta chains came from one sample sequenced in a study of T cells in Graves' hyperthyroidism and ophthalmopathy. Amplification of TCR beta CDR3 regions used RNA as the template. HTBI primers were the set used in a first-round RT-PCR of the TCR CDR3. TCRdb re-derived calls from the multiplex PCR reads in MiXCR, one entry per CDR3 protein. The repertoire holds some 350,000 distinct CDR3 sequences, with about 13% as singletons. Input material: blood. Source of these receptors: a woman aged 35 to 49 with Graves' ophthalmopathy.

This clonotype occurred a few times. Written as DNA, the CDR3 is TGCAATGGGGACATCTACTATGGCTACACCTTC. Translated: CNGDIYYGYTF. This chain connects TRBV20-1 to TRBJ1-2, with D possibly TRBD1 on 6 matching bases. CDR3 length equals 11 residues. Germline-derived CDR1 and CDR2 are DFQATT and SNEGSKA (reference sequence).

This clonotype was detected only a few times. This chain connects TRBV5-4 to TRBJ1-6; the D gene is possibly TRBD1 (6 bases). CDR1 is SGHNT, CDR2 YYREEE, per germline (reference sequence). This CDR3 is built from 14 residues. The V end lost 0 bases, the J end lost 7 bases, and 8 bases lay between the germline ends. CDR3 nucleotide sequence: TGTGCCAGCAGCTTGGGAGGGGGAAATTCACCCCTCCACTTT. It specifies CASSLGGGNSPLHF. Supplemented by reference TRBV5-4 and TRBJ1-6, the full variable domain reads ETGVTQSPTHLIKTRGQQVTLRCSSQSGHNTVSWYQQALGQGPQFIFQYYREEENGRGNFPPRFSGLQFPNYSSELNVNALELDDSALYLCASSLGGGNSPLHFGNGTRLTVT.

The V gene is TRBV25-1, the J gene TRBJ1-1, with D perhaps matching TRBD1 (5 bases). The V end lost 3 bases, the J end lost 7 bases, and 9 bases lay between the germline ends. Germline-derived CDR1 and CDR2 are MGHDK and SYGVNS. The CDR3 runs 12 residues. The CDR3 sequence is CASSEGLIEAFF. CDR3 nucleotide sequence: TGTGCCAGCAGTGAGGGACTGATTGAAGCTTTCTTT.

At least ten counts were recorded for this clonotype. The chain uses TRBV28 and TRBJ2-3, with a tentative D call TRBD1 (6 bases). The CDR3 has 15 residues. Germline assignment: CDR1 MDHEN and CDR2 SYDVKM. Trimming removed 8 bases from V and 2 bases from J, with 17 bases in between. CDR3 protein: CASGGTNPNTDTQYF. DNA for the CDR3: TGTGCCAGCGGTGGGACAAACCCTAACACAGATACGCAGTATTTT.

Only a few counts were recorded for this clonotype. The chain couples TRBV15 to TRBJ1-2; 8 bases match TRBD1. The J segment lost 4 bases and the V segment lost 1 base, leaving 8 bases of the junction unmatched. CDR1 LNHNV and CDR2 YYDKDF come from the germline V gene (reference sequence). The length of the CDR3 is 16 residues. CDR3 region: CATSRVRSGGSYGYTF. CDR3 bases: TGTGCCACCAGCAGAGTGAGGTCAGGGGGCAGCTATGGCTACACCTTC.

The CDR3 DNA is TGTGCCTGGAAATCAGCAGAAGCTTTCTTT. It encodes CAWKSAEAFF. This sequence joins TRBV30 and TRBJ1-1; D gene unclear. The germline V gene encodes CDR1 GTSNPN and CDR2 SVGIG (reference sequence). Deletions cut 4 bases from V and 8 bases from J, with 8 bases between. This CDR3 has 10 amino acids.

This clonotype was recorded at least ten times. This rearrangement joins TRBV20-1 to TRBJ2-7; 9 bases map to TRBD2. The ends lost 3 bases at V and 2 bases at J; junction bases unmatched: 8. The CDR3 has 15 amino acids. Germline loops: CDR1 DFQATT, CDR2 SNEGSKA (reference sequence). The CDR3 reads CSASLASGVTYEQYF. The CDR3 DNA follows: TGCAGTGCTAGTCTAGCTAGCGGGGTTACCTACGAGCAGTACTTC.

This clonotype has ten or more counts. The rearrangement joins TRBV27 to TRBJ1-6; 10 nucleotides agree with TRBD1. The CDR3 runs to 15 residues. Germline CDR1 is MNHEY and CDR2 is SMNVEV (reference sequence). Trimming at V came to 4 bases and at J to 13 bases, leaving 10 bases not matched to a gene. CDR3 nucleotide sequence: TGTGCCAGCAGTTCTTTTGGGACAGGGGTTTCCCCCCTCCACTTT. It yields the protein CASSSFGTGVSPLHF.

In this sample, this clonotype turned up once. The rearrangement uses TRBV20-1 and TRBJ2-7; no clear D. The CDR3 runs to 12 residues. Trimming shortened V by 7 bases and J by 1 base, and 11 bases separated the two germline ends. CDR1 is DFQATT, CDR2 SNEGSKA, per germline (reference sequence). CDR3 region: CSVFSQSYEQYF. CDR3 nucleotide sequence: TGCAGTGTGTTCTCTCAATCCTACGAGCAGTACTTC.

This clonotype was seen more than once but under ten times. This rearrangement joins TRBV19 to TRBJ1-1; 10 positions agree with TRBD1. This CDR3 contains 13 residues. Germline V gives CDR1 LNHDA, CDR2 SQIVND (reference sequence). The junction had 6 bases not matched to a gene; V was cut back by 9 bases and J by 5 bases. This CDR3 is CASDPGQGTEAFF. Here the CDR3 DNA reads TGTGCCAGCGATCCGGGACAGGGGACTGAAGCTTTCTTT.

This clonotype came up many times. The rearrangement joins TRBV12-3 or TRBV12-4 to TRBJ2-3, with D perhaps matching TRBD2 (5 bases). V was shortened by 1 base and J by 2 bases, with 7 bases between the two germline ends. This CDR3 has 14 residues. The CDR3 loop reads CASSLGGNTDTQYF. In DNA, the CDR3 is TGTGCCAGCAGTTTAGGAGGGAACACAGATACGCAGTATTTT.

This clonotype was recorded at least ten times. The chain links TRBV6-1 to TRBJ2-1; unclear D gene. CDR3 size: 14 residues. V was cut by 8 bases and J by 4 bases, with 15 bases left in between. Germline V gene sequence: CDR1 MNHNS, CDR2 SASEGT. The CDR3 sequence is CASGPFGGYNEQFF. CDR3 nucleotide sequence: TGTGCCAGCGGCCCGTTCGGCGGATACAATGAGCAGTTCTTC.

This clonotype was counted a few times. Without the conserved terminal phenylalanine or tryptophan, this CDR3 likely stems from a read error. The rearrangement links TRBV20-1 to TRBJ2-7; a possible D gene is TRBD1 (6 bases). Trimming took off 2 bases at V and 2 bases at J, with 13 bases between the two ends. Germline-derived CDR1 and CDR2 are DFQATT and SNEGSKA (reference sequence). This CDR3 is 14 amino acids long. CDR3 in amino acids: CSARPLRGTYEQYL. Here the CDR3 DNA reads TGCAGTGCTAGACCCCTCAGGGGAACCTACGAGCAGTACCTC.

This clonotype showed up many times. The V and J genes are TRBV12-3 or TRBV12-4 and TRBJ2-1; 10 nucleotides match TRBD2. J was trimmed by 0 bases and V by 5 bases; bases with no gene match: 4. The length of the CDR3 is 16 residues. CDR3 in amino acids: CASSTSGDRSYNEQFF. CDR3 coding DNA: TGTGCCAGCAGTACTAGCGGGGATCGCTCCTACAATGAGCAGTTCTTC.

Many counts were recorded for this clonotype. J is TRBJ1-5 and V is TRBV29-1; 8 bases map to TRBD1. Germline V lookup: CDR1 SQVTM, CDR2 ANQGSEA. V dropped 6 bases and J dropped 7; count of bases not matched to a gene: 8. The CDR3 runs to 13 residues. The CDR3, as DNA: TGCAGCGTGTCAGGGGGCGTCGGGCAGCCCCAGCATTTT. Translation: CSVSGGVGQPQHF.

Ten or more counts support this clonotype. The V gene is TRBV24-1, the J gene TRBJ1-2, with a tentative D call TRBD1 (5 bases). V was clipped by 2 bases and J by 4 bases, with 13 bases between them. There are 15 residues in the CDR3. The germline V gene encodes CDR1 KGHDR and CDR2 SFDVKD. CDR3 nucleotide sequence: TGTGCCACCAGTGATTCCGGGAGGGGCGGCTATGGCTACACCTTC. The encoded protein is CATSDSGRGGYGYTF.

J is TRBJ2-7 and V is TRBV6-1; D is uncertain. CDR3 size: 15 residues. Trimming stripped 6 bases from V and 3 bases from J, with 18 bases between. Germline values: CDR1 MNHNS, CDR2 SASEGT. CDR3 region: CASSNAGGPGYEQYF. The CDR3 region has the DNA TGTGCCAGCAGCAACGCCGGCGGACCGGGCTACGAGCAGTACTTC.

This clonotype was seen ten or more times. This chain joins TRBV9 and TRBJ2-7, with TRBD2 identical over 10 bases. Germline trimming cut 0 bases from V and 3 bases from J; bases unmatched to any gene: 9. The CDR3 loop spans 17 amino acids. Germline CDR1 and CDR2: SGDLS and YYNGEE. CDR3 sequence: CASSVASVAGGNYEQYF. The CDR3 DNA sequence: TGTGCCAGCAGCGTAGCGTCAGTAGCGGGAGGAAACTACGAGCAGTACTTC.

This clonotype was detected many times. The genes are TRBV6-2 or TRBV6-3 and TRBJ2-1; D call uncertain. V shed 5 bases and J shed 3 bases, with 8 bases lying between them. Per germline, CDR1 MNHEY and CDR2 SVGEGT. The CDR3 sequence is 13 residues long. This chain's CDR3 is CASSQQYYNEQFF. Written as DNA, the CDR3 is TGTGCCAGCAGTCAACAATACTACAATGAGCAGTTCTTC.

This clonotype was seen repeatedly, ten times or more. V usage is TRBV28 and J usage is TRBJ2-3; TRBD2 matches at 7 bases. The germline V gene encodes CDR1 MDHEN and CDR2 SYDVKM. V shed 10 bases and J 5 bases; nucleotides not matched to a gene: 12. The CDR3 is 14 residues long. CDR3 bases: TGTGCCACCACTTTTAGCGGGCGTCAAGATACGCAGTATTTT. It encodes CATTFSGRQDTQYF.

The chain's CDR3 is CASSGTGKRTGELFF. DNA for the CDR3: TGCGCCAGCAGCGGGACAGGGAAGCGCACCGGGGAGCTGTTTTTT. V gene TRBV5-1 combines with J gene TRBJ2-2; TRBD1 matches at 9 bases. This CDR3 spans 15 amino acids. Germline V gives CDR1 SGHRS, CDR2 YFSETQ. Germline trimming cut 4 bases from V and 4 bases from J; bases unmatched to any gene: 5.

This clonotype appeared many times. The V call is TRBV6-1, the J call TRBJ1-1; TRBD1 might be the D (5 bases). V lost 6 bases to trimming and J lost 0 bases, with 14 bases between them. Germline assignment: CDR1 MNHNS and CDR2 SASEGT. The CDR3 length is 15 residues. CDR3 sequence: CASRPQGPMNTEAFF. For the CDR3, the DNA is TGTGCCAGCAGACCTCAGGGTCCTATGAACACTGAAGCTTTCTTT.

This clonotype showed up many times. The rearrangement uses TRBV12-3 or TRBV12-4 and TRBJ1-5; TRBD1 matches 7 bases. The CDR3 is 14 residues long. V shed 3 bases and J 5 bases; nucleotides not matched to a gene: 4. The CDR3: CASSFRGGYQPQHF. The CDR3 DNA is TGTGCCAGCAGTTTCAGAGGGGGCTATCAGCCCCAGCATTTT.

This clonotype was counted between two and nine times. The chain links TRBV5-1 to TRBJ1-6, with 9 bases identical to TRBD1. Germline V gene sequence: CDR1 SGHRS, CDR2 YFSETQ. The CDR3 consists of 14 residues. V was clipped by 4 bases and J by 11 bases; unmatched bases: 7. CDR3 sequence (DNA): TGCGCCAGCAGCGGAGGGACAGGGAATCCACCCCTCCACTTT. This sequence encodes CASSGGTGNPPLHF.

The chain carries TRBV7-6 and TRBJ1-3; D ambiguous. Trimming removed 1 base at V and 0 bases at J, with 10 bases between. This CDR3 spans 16 amino acids. Germline assignment: CDR1 SGHVS and CDR2 FNYEAQ. The CDR3 region is CASSLGTDLSGNTIYF. The CDR3 DNA sequence: TGTGCCAGCAGCTTAGGCACGGACCTCTCTGGAAACACCATATATTTT.

CDR3 sequence: CASSVRGLSNQPQHF. CDR3 coding DNA: TGTGCCAGCAGTGTTAGGGGGCTGAGCAATCAGCCCCAGCATTTT. The chain employs TRBV2 and TRBJ1-5; 7 bases map to TRBD1. The CDR3 contains 15 residues. CDR1 is SNHLY, CDR2 FYNNEI, per germline. The V segment lost 4 bases and the J segment 1 base; nucleotides outside the gene matches: 4.

Many counts were recorded for this clonotype. The chain uses TRBV2 and TRBJ1-2; 8 nucleotides line up with TRBD1. V lost 6 bases and J lost 8; bases outside the gene matches: 11. The germline V gene has CDR1 SNHLY and CDR2 FYNNEI. This CDR3 contains 14 residues. CDR3 sequence (DNA): TGTGCCAGCAGGGGCTTGGGACAGGTTGGCGGCTACACCTTC. It translates to CASRGLGQVGGYTF.

Ten or more counts support this clonotype. The CDR3 DNA is TGTGCCAGCAGCAACCGGGACTCACTCGAGCAGTTCTTC. Encoded protein: CASSNRDSLEQFF. The chain recombines TRBV11-2 with TRBJ2-1; the D gene is possibly TRBD2 (6 bases). The germline CDR1 and CDR2 sequences are SGHAT and FQNNGV. This CDR3 has 13 residues. V lost 5 bases to trimming and J lost 10 bases, with 15 bases between them.

The CDR3 bases are TGTGCCAGCTTCCCCTCACAGGAATCGGTCCTCCACTTT. It is translated as CASFPSQESVLHF. V usage is TRBV18 and J usage is TRBJ1-6, with D possibly being TRBD1 (5 bases). The V gene's germline CDR1 is KGHSH and CDR2 LQKENI. The V gene lost 7 bases and the J gene lost 15 bases, with 19 bases spanning the gap. The CDR3 contains 13 residues. The variable domain in full, with the rest retrieved from reference TRBV18 and TRBJ1-6, is NAGVMQNPRHLVRRRGQEARLRCSPMKGHSHVYWYRQLPEEGLKFMVYLQKENIIDESGMPKERFSAEFPKEGPSILRIQQVVRGDSAAYFCASFPSQESVLHFGNGTRLTVT.

This clonotype was seen more than once but under ten times. The gene calls are TRBV3-1 and TRBJ1-3; D gene uncertain. The germline V gene has CDR1 LGHDT and CDR2 YNNKEL (reference sequence). V lost 4 bases to trimming and J lost 10 bases, with 11 bases between them. This CDR3 has 12 amino acids. The DNA for the CDR3 is TGTGCCAGCAGCCTAGACCCTTTAACCATATATTTT. It translates to CASSLDPLTIYF. Variable domain in full (rest from reference TRBV3-1 and TRBJ1-3): DTAVSQTPKYLVTQMGNDKSIKCEQNLGHDTMYWYKQDSKKFLKIMFSYNNKELIINETVPNRFSPKSPDKAHLNLHINSLELGDSAVYFCASSLDPLTIYFGEGSWLTVV.

The rearrangement joins TRBV5-1 to TRBJ1-1, with D possibly being TRBD1 (5 bases). The CDR3 is 12 amino acids. Germline loops: CDR1 SGHRS, CDR2 YFSETQ. Trimming took 0 bases from V and 7 from J, leaving 7 bases between them. In DNA form, the CDR3 reads TGCGCCAGCAGCTTGGGACAGAGTGAAGCTTTCTTT. Protein: CASSLGQSEAFF.